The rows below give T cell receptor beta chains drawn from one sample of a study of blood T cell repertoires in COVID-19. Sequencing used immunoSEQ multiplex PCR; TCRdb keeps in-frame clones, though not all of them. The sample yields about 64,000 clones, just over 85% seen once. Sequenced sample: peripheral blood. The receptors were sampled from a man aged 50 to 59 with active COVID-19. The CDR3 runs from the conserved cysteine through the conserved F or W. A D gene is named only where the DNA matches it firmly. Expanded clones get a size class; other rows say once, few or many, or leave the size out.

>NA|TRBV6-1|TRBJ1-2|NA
TGTGCCAGCAGTGAAAATCTGCAGGGGCTGGGGTATGGCTACACCTTC
CASSENLQGLGYGYTF
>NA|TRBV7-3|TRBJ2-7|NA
TGTGCCAGCAGTCCAGCAGGGAAGGACGAGCAGTACTTC
CASSPAGKDEQYF
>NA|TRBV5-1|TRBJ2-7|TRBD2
TGCGCCAGCAGCCTCATTAGCGGGGGACCCTACGAGCAGTACTTC
CASSLISGGPYEQYF
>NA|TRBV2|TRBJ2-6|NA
TGTGCCAGCACCTACTCTGGGGCCAACGTCCTGACTTTC
CASTYSGANVLTF
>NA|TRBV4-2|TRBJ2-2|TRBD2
TGTGCCAGCAGCCGAATAGCGGGAGGGGACACCGGGGAGCTGTTTTTT
CASSRIAGGDTGELFF
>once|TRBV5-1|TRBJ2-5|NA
TGCGCCAGCAGCTTGGGGCAAAATGGCGAGACCCAGTACTTC
CASSLGQNGETQYF
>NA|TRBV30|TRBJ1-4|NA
TGTGCCTGGAGTGTAAAGGGGATTGAAAAACTGTTTTTT
CAWSVKGIEKLFF
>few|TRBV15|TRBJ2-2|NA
TGTGCCACCAGCAGAGGGCTTAACACCGGGGAGCTGTTTTTT
CATSRGLNTGELFF
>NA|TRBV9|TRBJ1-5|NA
TGTGCCAGCAGCGTAGCGGGGGGCGCGGAGCAGCCCCAGCATTTT
CASSVAGGAEQPQHF
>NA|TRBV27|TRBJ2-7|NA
TGTGCCAGCAGTCCAAATTCCTACGAGCAGTACTTC
CASSPNSYEQYF
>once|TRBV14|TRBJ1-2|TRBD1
TGTGCCAGCAGCCAACATACAGGGGGAAGCTATGGCTACACCTTC
CASSQHTGGSYGYTF
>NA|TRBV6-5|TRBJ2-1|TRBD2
TGTGCCAGCAGTCGTGTAGCGGGGAACTACAATGAGCAGTTCTTC
CASSRVAGNYNEQFF
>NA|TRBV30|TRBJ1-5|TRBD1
TGTGCCTGGAGGGAAGACAGGGCAAATCAGCCCCAGCATTTT
CAWREDRANQPQHF
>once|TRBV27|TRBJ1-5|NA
TGTGCCAGCAGTTTATCCGGTAGCAATCAGCCCCAGCATTTT
CASSLSGSNQPQHF
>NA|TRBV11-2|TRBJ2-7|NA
TGTGCCAGCAGCTTATCACCCCGGGACGAGCAGTACTTC
CASSLSPRDEQYF
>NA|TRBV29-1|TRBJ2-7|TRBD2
TGCAGCGCCGCGGTCGGACTAGCGGGATCCTACGAGCAGTACTTC
CSAAVGLAGSYEQYF
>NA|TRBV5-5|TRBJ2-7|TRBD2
TGTGCCAGCAGCTTGGTAGTGGCTAGCGGGGAATCCTACGAGCAGTACTTC
CASSLVVASGESYEQYF
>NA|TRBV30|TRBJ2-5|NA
TGTGCCTGGAGTGAGTGGACAAGGGAGACCCAGTACTTC
CAWSEWTRETQYF
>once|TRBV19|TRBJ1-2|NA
TGTGCCAGTAGTATCGGGAACTTCGCTGATGGAGCTAACTATGGCTACACCTTC
CASSIGNFADGANYGYTF
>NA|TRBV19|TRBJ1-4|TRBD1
TGTGCCAGTAGTATAGTACAGGGGACTAATGAAAAACTGTTTTTT
CASSIVQGTNEKLFF
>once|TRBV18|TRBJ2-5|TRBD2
TGTGCCAGCTCACGCGGGACTAGCGGGAAAGAGACCCAGTACTTC
CASSRGTSGKETQYF
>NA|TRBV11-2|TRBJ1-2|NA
TGTGCCAGCAGACCGACAGGTCGCTATGGCTACACCTTC
CASRPTGRYGYTF
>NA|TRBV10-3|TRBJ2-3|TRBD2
TGTGCCATCAGTGATTCACCTAGCGGGGGGTCCCTCTCAGATACGCAGTATTTT
CAISDSPSGGSLSDTQYF
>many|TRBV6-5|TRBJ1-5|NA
TGTGCCACCACAGGGCCCAATCAGCCCCAGCATTTT
CATTGPNQPQHF
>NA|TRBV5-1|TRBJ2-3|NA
TGCGCCAGCAGCTTGGACGCGGGTTCGACAGATACGCAGTATTTT
CASSLDAGSTDTQYF
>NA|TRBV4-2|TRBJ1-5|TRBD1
TGTGCCAGCAGCCAACAGACAGGGGTGGATCAGCCCCAGCATTTT
CASSQQTGVDQPQHF
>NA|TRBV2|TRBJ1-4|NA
TGTGCCAGCAGCTCCAGGACAGTTAATGAAAAACTGTTTTTT
CASSSRTVNEKLFF
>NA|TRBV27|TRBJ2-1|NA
TGTGCCAGCAGTTTATATACAGATAATGAGCAGTTCTTC
CASSLYTDNEQFF
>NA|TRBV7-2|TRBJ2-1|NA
TGTGCCAGCAGCCTGGACTTTATGAGGGATGAGCAGTTCTTC
CASSLDFMRDEQFF
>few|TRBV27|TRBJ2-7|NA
TGTGCCAGCAGTTTTTTAGGACAGAACTACGAGCAGTACTTC
CASSFLGQNYEQYF
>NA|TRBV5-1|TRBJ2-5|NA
TGCGCCAGCAGCTTACCGGGGGAGACCCAGTACTTC
CASSLPGETQYF
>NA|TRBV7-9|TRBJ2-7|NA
TGTGCCAGCAGCCCAAGTGGAGGTCCCAGCGAGCAGTACTTC
CASSPSGGPSEQYF
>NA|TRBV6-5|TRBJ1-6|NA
TGTGCCAGCAGTTTACAGTATAATTCACCCCTCCACTTT
CASSLQYNSPLHF
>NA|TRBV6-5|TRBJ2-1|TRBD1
TGTGCCAGCAAGGGGGCGATAGATGAGCAGTTCTTC
CASKGAIDEQFF
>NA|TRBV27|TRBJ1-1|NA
TGTGCCAGCAGTGCCAGCCCCACAGTGAACACTGAAGCTTTCTTT
CASSASPTVNTEAFF
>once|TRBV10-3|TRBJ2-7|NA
TGTGCCATCAGTGTGGAGGGGCCGAAAGTCTACGAGCAGTACTTC
CAISVEGPKVYEQYF
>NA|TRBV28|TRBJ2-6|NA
TGTGCCAGCAGTTTCCGTGGAGGTGGTGGGGCCAACGTCCTGACTTTC
CASSFRGGGGANVLTF
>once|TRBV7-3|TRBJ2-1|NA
TGTGCCAGCAGCCCCCTGGGGGGGGCCAATGAGCAGTTCTTC
CASSPLGGANEQFF
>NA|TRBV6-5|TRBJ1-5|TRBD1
TGTGCCAGCAGTACGGACAGGGTGGGGGAACAGCCCCAGCATTTT
CASSTDRVGEQPQHF
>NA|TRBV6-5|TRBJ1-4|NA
TGTGCTACTTCACCGGAGGCTAATGAAAAACTGTTTTTT
CATSPEANEKLFF
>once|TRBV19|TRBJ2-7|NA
TGTGCCAGTAGGTCTAGAGGCCAGGGCTACGAGCAGTACTTC
CASRSRGQGYEQYF
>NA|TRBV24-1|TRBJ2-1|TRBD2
TGTGCCACCAGTGATCTAGCGGGAGGGTACAATGAGCAGTTCTTC
CATSDLAGGYNEQFF
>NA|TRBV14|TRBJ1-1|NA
TGTGCCAGCAGCCAACAGGGTTACACTGAAGCTTTCTTT
CASSQQGYTEAFF
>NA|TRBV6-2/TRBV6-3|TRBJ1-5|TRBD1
TGTGCCAGCAGTCCGAGGTACACGACTGGACAGGTTGAGCCCCAGCATTTT
CASSPRYTTGQVEPQHF
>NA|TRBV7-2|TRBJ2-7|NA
TGTGCCAGCAGCTTCCAGGCGACCTACGAGCAGTACTTC
CASSFQATYEQYF
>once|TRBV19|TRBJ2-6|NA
TGTGCCAGTAGCTCCCGGGGACACTTCTCTGGGGCCAACGTCCTGACTTTC
CASSSRGHFSGANVLTF
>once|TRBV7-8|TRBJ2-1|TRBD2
TGTGCCAGCAGCGCCGGGACTAGCGTCCTTAATGAGCAGTTCTTC
CASSAGTSVLNEQFF
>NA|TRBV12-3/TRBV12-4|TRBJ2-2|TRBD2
TGTGCCAGCAGTCCAGGGAGGGACGGGGAGCTGTTTTTT
CASSPGRDGELFF
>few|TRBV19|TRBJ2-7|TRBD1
TGTGCCAGTAGTCAGACAGGGGGGGCCTACGAGCAGTACTTC
CASSQTGGAYEQYF
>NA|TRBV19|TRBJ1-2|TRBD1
TGTGCCAGCCAACAGGGGGCGAACTATGGCTACACCTTC
CASQQGANYGYTF
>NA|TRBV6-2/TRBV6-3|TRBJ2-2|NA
TGTGCCAGCAGCCCACCCATCAAGCTCGGGGAGCTGTTTTTT
CASSPPIKLGELFF
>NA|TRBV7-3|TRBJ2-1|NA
TGTGCCAGCAGCCCCACCGGGACATCCTACAATGAGCAGTTCTTC
CASSPTGTSYNEQFF
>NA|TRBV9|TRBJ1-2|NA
TGTGCCAGCAGCGTAGCTCCTCTGGGGGGAACACGGGACTATGGCTACACCTTC
CASSVAPLGGTRDYGYTF
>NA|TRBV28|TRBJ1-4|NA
TGTGCCAGCAGTTTAGCCCGCAGTGCAACTAATGAAAAACTGTTTTTT
CASSLARSATNEKLFF
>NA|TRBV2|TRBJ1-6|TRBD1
TGTGCCAGCAAGGGGGCAGGGGTTAATTCACCCCTCCACTTT
CASKGAGVNSPLHF
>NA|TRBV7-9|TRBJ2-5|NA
TGTGCCAGCAGCTTAGGTCGCGGGCCCCAAGAGACCCAGTACTTC
CASSLGRGPQETQYF
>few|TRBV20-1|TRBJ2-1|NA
TGCAGTGCTAGTCGGTGGGGCGGCCCAGCGGGTAATGAGCAGTTCTTC
CSASRWGGPAGNEQFF
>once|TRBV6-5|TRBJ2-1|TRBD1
TGTGCCAGCAGTTACTCGACAGGGGGCATCTACAATGAGCAGTTCTTC
CASSYSTGGIYNEQFF
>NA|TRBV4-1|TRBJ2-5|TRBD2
TGCGCCAGCAGTCTTGAGTTCGAGCGGGAGGTGGAGACCCAGTACTTC
CASSLEFEREVETQYF
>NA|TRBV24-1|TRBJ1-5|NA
TGTGCCACCAGTGGGGAGGGGGTGGGCAATCAGCCCCAGCATTTT
CATSGEGVGNQPQHF